A single sample is the source of the 14 T cell receptor beta chains below, sequenced in a study of cytomegalovirus exposure and HLA in healthy donors. Primers for the PCR totalled 60 Vbeta and 13 Jbeta. Sequencing was performed with immunoSEQ multiplex PCR; in TCRdb, only in-frame clones are kept and a portion is missing. Of 90,000 to 100,000 clones in the sample, about two thirds were seen once. The specimen sequenced was PBMCs. All receptors come from a man aged 50-59 years in good health and CMV-seronegative.

The chain has TRBV2 and TRBJ2-5, with TRBD2 matching over 8 bases. The germline V gene encodes CDR1 SNHLY and CDR2 FYNNEI. The CDR3 spans 16 residues. The V and J ends lost 6 bases and 5 bases, in that order; junction bases with no gene match: 14. CDR3: CASRRLGRGGSETQYF. The CDR3 DNA is TGTGCCAGCAGACGACTGGGTCGGGGGGGCAGTGAGACCCAGTACTTC.

The chain joins TRBV11-3 to TRBJ2-5, with 8 bases matching TRBD1. V gave up 3 bases and J gave up 2 bases; unmatched junction bases: 5. The length of the CDR3 is 15 residues. Germline lookup yields CDR1 SGHNT and CDR2 YENEEA. CDR3 protein: CASSFDGTGQETQYF. CDR3 bases: TGTGCCAGCAGCTTTGACGGGACAGGACAAGAGACCCAGTACTTC.

The rearrangement uses TRBV4-2 and TRBJ2-3, with 15 nucleotides matching TRBD2. This CDR3 has 20 amino acids. Trimming took 2 bases from V and 0 from J; bases not matched to a gene: 9. Looked up from germline, CDR1 is LGHNA and CDR2 is YNFKEQ. The CDR3 reads CASSQSGLAGGTYSTDTQYF. The CDR3, as DNA: TGTGCCAGCAGCCAATCAGGACTAGCGGGAGGGACGTATAGCACAGATACGCAGTATTTT.

This clone appeared once. V and J are TRBV2 and TRBJ1-4; 8 nucleotides agree with TRBD1. The V segment lost 6 bases and the J segment 3 bases; nucleotides outside the gene matches: 6. The CDR3 extends over 15 amino acids. Germline-derived CDR1 and CDR2 are SNHLY and FYNNEI. CDR3 nucleotide sequence: TGTGCCAGCAGGAACCAGGGGGCAGCTAATGAAAAACTGTTTTTT. Protein: CASRNQGAANEKLFF. Full variable domain (remainder filled in from reference TRBV2 and TRBJ1-4): EPEVTQTPSHQVTQMGQEVILRCVPISNHLYFYWYRQILGQKVEFLVSFYNNEISEKSEIFDDQFSVERPDGSNFTLKIRSTKLEDSAMYFCASRNQGAANEKLFFGSGTQLSVL.

The chain is built from TRBV2 and TRBJ2-4, with 8 bases matching TRBD2. There are 13 residues in the CDR3. From germline, CDR1 is SNHLY and CDR2 FYNNEI. With V trimmed by 6 bases and J by 8 bases, 6 bases remained unmatched. In DNA, the CDR3 is TGTGCCAGCAGGACGGGGCGGGGGGACATTCAGTACTTC. Translated: CASRTGRGDIQYF.

The chain employs TRBV6-6 and TRBJ2-1; D call uncertain. The CDR3 covers 15 residues. Per germline, CDR1 MNHNY and CDR2 SVGAGI (reference sequence). Trimming took off 5 bases at V and 3 bases at J, with 14 bases between the two ends. In DNA form, the CDR3 reads TGTGCCAGCAGTGCCCACGAGAGGCTCTACAATGAGCAGTTCTTC. It encodes CASSAHERLYNEQFF.

The chain recombines TRBV2 with TRBJ2-5; maybe TRBD2 (6 bases). CDR3 length equals 14 residues. Trimming stripped 7 bases from V and 2 bases from J, with 14 bases between. Germline V gene data show CDR1 as SNHLY and CDR2 as FYNNEI. CDR3 coding DNA: TGTGCCAGCACTAGGACTAACCATCAAGAGACCCAGTACTTC. Translation: CASTRTNHQETQYF.

The chain is built from TRBV30 and TRBJ2-2, with TRBD1 matching 8 bases. Germline V CDR1 and CDR2: GTSNPN, SVGIG (reference sequence). V lost 3 bases to trimming and J lost 1 base; unmatched junction nucleotides: 4. The CDR3 totals 15 residues. CDR3 nucleotides: TGTGCCTGGAGAGCCGGGACAGGGAACACCGGGGAGCTGTTTTTT. It is translated as CAWRAGTGNTGELFF. Drawing the rest from reference TRBV30 and TRBJ2-2, the complete variable domain is SQTIHQWPATLVQPVGSPLSLECTVEGTSNPNLYWYRQAAGRGLQLLFYSVGIGQISSEVPQNLSASRPQDRQFILSSKKLLLSDSGFYLCAWRAGTGNTGELFFGEGSRLTVL.

The table lists this clone with a few counts. The rearrangement joins TRBV10-1 to TRBJ1-5; D uncertain. Germline V gene sequence: CDR1 WNHNN, CDR2 SYGVQD (reference sequence). The CDR3 runs to 18 residues. V was cut by 0 bases and J by 3 bases, with 18 bases left in between. CDR3 coding DNA: TGCGCCAGCAGTGAGTCTCAAGTCGAGGCCCGGCTCAATCAGCCCCAGCATTTT. Translated, it gives CASSESQVEARLNQPQHF.

V usage is TRBV19 and J usage is TRBJ2-7, with 9 bases lining up with TRBD1. The CDR3 totals 20 residues. Germline lookup yields CDR1 LNHDA and CDR2 SQIVND (reference sequence). Trimming at V came to 10 bases and at J to 4 bases, leaving 29 bases not matched to a gene. CDR3 sequence reads: CATSARRGQGNGATKYEQYF. CDR3 bases: TGTGCCACCAGCGCCCGTAGGGGACAGGGAAATGGTGCCACTAAATACGAGCAGTACTTC.

This chain connects TRBV7-2 to TRBJ1-2, with a possible D match to TRBD1 (5 bases). Germline V gene sequence: CDR1 SGHTA, CDR2 FQGNSA. Trimming pared 0 bases from V and 7 bases from J, leaving 9 bases between. The length of the CDR3 is 13 residues. The CDR3 DNA reads as TGTGCCAGCAGCTTAGCCAGGGCAGGTGGCTACACCTTC. It specifies CASSLARAGGYTF.

The rearrangement joins TRBV9 to TRBJ2-3, with D possibly matching TRBD2 (5 bases). V gave up 3 bases and J gave up 5 bases, with 13 bases separating them. Germline values: CDR1 SGDLS, CDR2 YYNGEE. The CDR3 is 14 residues long. The CDR3 sequence is CASSERIGGDTQYF. The DNA of the CDR3 is TGTGCCAGCAGCGAGCGGATAGGAGGAGATACGCAGTATTTT.

The CDR3 DNA sequence: TGTGCCAGCAGCCAAGATACGGGGACAGGGCTCGGCTACACCTTC. Translated: CASSQDTGTGLGYTF. The chain has TRBV4-2 and TRBJ1-2, with 9 bases fitting TRBD1. The trim removed 0 bases at V and 8 bases at J, leaving 7 bases unmatched. The CDR3 loop spans 15 amino acids. Germline loops: CDR1 LGHNA, CDR2 YNFKEQ.

The gene calls are TRBV9 and TRBJ1-4; D may be TRBD1 (6 bases). V was clipped by 5 bases and J by 7 bases, with 9 bases between them. The CDR3 is 12 residues long. Germline assignment: CDR1 SGDLS and CDR2 YYNGEE. CDR3 residues: CASREDSEKLFF. The CDR3, as DNA: TGTGCCAGCAGAGAGGACAGTGAAAAACTGTTTTTT.